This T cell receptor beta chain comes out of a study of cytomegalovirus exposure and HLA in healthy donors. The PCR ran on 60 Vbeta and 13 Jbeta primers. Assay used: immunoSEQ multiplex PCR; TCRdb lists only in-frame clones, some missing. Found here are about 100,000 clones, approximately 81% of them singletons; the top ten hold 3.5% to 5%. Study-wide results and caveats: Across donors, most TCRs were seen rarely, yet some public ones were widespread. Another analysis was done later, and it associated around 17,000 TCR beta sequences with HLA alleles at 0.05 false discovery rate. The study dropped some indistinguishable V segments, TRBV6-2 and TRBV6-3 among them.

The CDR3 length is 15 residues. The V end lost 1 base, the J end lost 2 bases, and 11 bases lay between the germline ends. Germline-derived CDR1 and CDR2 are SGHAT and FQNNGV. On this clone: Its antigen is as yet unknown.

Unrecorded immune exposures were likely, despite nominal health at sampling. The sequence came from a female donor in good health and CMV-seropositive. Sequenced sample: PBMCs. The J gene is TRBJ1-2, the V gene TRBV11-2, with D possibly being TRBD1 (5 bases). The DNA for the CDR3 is TGTGCCAGCAGCTTAGTAGCGGGGCAGAACTATGGCTACACCTTC. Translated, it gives CASSLVAGQNYGYTF. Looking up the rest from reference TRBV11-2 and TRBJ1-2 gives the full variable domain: EAGVAQSPRYKIIEKRQSVAFWCNPISGHATLYWYQQILGQGPKLLIQFQNNGVVDDSQLPKDRFSAERLKGVDSTLKIQPAKLEDSAVYLCASSLVAGQNYGYTFGSGTRLTVV.